This TCR beta chain was sequenced in a study of T cells in Graves' hyperthyroidism and ophthalmopathy. Overall study results and limits: A 13 V-J model separated ophthalmopathy from stable hyperthyroidism. Before onset, by a median of around six months, the model predicted ophthalmopathy.

In this sample, this clonotype turned up a few times. Its antigen is unknown. The investigators amplified TCR beta CDR3 regions from RNA transcripts. HTBI primers were employed in a first-round RT-PCR of the TCR CDR3. TCRdb reprocessed the multiplex PCR reads with MiXCR, giving one entry per CDR3 protein. The sample shows under 350,000 distinct CDR3 sequences, over 15% of them seen only once. The CDR3 totals 14 residues. The V gene end was trimmed by 6 bases and the J gene end by 2 bases; junction bases not matched to a gene: 6. CDR1 SQVTM and CDR2 ANQGSEA come from the germline V gene. The sequence was obtained from a woman aged 55-70 years with Graves' ophthalmopathy. What was sequenced was blood. The J gene is TRBJ2-1, the V gene TRBV29-1; TRBD2 matches 8 bases. CDR3 coding DNA: TGCAGCGTAGTAGCGGGGATACCCTACAATGAGCAGTTCTTC. This translates into CSVVAGIPYNEQFF.